This T cell receptor (beta chain) is drawn from a study of blood T cell repertoires in COVID-19. Study context: In each case, the material was cDNA or gDNA derived from T cells, B-cell-depleted T cells, or PBMCs.

Libraries were prepared by immunoSEQ multiplex PCR; TCRdb keeps only in-frame clonotypes and omits some of them. The sample has more than 90,000 clones, around 85% seen once; the top ten hold around 2%. Sequencing used peripheral blood. The receptor's source is a woman aged 70-85 years with active or convalescent COVID-19.

As DNA, the CDR3 is TGTGCCAGCAGCCAGGGCCGAAGGCCCCCTCACTATGGCTACACCTTC. Protein: CASSQGRRPPHYGYTF. The chain employs TRBV3-1 (or the pseudogene TRBV3-2) and TRBJ1-2, with unresolved D. Per germline, CDR1 LGHDT and CDR2 YNNKEL (reference sequence). The CDR3 runs to 16 residues. Trimming took off 3 bases at V and 3 bases at J, with 17 bases between the two ends.